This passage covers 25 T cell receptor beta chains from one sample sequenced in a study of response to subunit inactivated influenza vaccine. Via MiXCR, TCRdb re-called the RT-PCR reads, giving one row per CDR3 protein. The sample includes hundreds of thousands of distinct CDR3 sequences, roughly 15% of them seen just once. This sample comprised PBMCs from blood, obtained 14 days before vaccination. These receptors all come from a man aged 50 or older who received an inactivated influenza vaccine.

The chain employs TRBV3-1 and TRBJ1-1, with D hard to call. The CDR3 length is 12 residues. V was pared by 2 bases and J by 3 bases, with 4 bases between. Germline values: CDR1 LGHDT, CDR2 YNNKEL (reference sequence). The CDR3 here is CASSQQDTEAFF. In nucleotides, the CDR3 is TGTGCCAGCAGCCAACAGGACACTGAAGCTTTCTTT.

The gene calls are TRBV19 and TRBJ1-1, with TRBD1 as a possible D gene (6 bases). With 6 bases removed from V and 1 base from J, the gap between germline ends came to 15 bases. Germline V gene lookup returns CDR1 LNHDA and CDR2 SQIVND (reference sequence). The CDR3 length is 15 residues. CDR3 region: CASSPPRGSNTEAFF. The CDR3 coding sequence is TGTGCCAGTAGCCCCCCTAGGGGGTCGAACACTGAAGCTTTCTTT.

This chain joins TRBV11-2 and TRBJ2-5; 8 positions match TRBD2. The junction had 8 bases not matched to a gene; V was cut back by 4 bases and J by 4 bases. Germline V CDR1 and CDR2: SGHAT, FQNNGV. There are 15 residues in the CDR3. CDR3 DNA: TGTGCCAGCAGCTGGACTAGCTACCCCTCAGAGACCCAGTACTTC. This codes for CASSWTSYPSETQYF.

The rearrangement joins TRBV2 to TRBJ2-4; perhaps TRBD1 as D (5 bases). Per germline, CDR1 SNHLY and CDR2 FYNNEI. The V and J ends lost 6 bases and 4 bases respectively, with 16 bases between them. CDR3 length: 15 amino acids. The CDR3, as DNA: TGTGCCAGCAGGCAGGGTCTGAAGGGAAAAAACATTCAGTACTTC. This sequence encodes CASRQGLKGKNIQYF. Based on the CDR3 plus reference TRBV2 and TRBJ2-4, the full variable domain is EPEVTQTPSHQVTQMGQEVILRCVPISNHLYFYWYRQILGQKVEFLVSFYNNEISEKSEIFDDQFSVERPDGSNFTLKIRSTKLEDSAMYFCASRQGLKGKNIQYFGAGTRLSVL.

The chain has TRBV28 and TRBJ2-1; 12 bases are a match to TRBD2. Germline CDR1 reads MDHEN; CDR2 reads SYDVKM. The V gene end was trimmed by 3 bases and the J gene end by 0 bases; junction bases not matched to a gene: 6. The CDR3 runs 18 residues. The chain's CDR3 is CASSFGLAGTSSYNEQFF. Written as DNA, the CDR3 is TGTGCCAGCAGTTTCGGACTAGCGGGGACGAGCTCCTACAATGAGCAGTTCTTC.

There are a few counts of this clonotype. CDR3 in DNA: TGTGCCAGTGCTTGGGGCATCACCAATCAGCCCCAGCATTTT. Protein product: CASAWGITNQPQHF. The J gene is TRBJ1-5, the V gene TRBV3-1; the D gene is possibly TRBD1 (5 bases). V was shortened by 9 bases and J by 3 bases, with 15 bases between the two germline ends. CDR1 and CDR2 (germline): LGHDT, YNNKEL (reference sequence). The CDR3 consists of 14 residues.

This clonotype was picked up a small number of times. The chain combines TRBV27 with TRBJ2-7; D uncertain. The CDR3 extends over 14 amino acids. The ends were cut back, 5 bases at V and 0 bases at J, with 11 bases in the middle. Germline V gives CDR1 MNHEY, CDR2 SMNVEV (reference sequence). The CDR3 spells CASSLQQSSYEQYF. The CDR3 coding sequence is TGTGCCAGCAGTCTACAGCAGAGCTCCTACGAGCAGTACTTC.

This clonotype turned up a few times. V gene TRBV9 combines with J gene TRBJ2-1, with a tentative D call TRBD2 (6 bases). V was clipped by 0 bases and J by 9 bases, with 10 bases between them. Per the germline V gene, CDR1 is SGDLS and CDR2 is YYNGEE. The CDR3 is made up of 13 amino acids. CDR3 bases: TGTGCCAGCAGCGTAGCAGCGGAGGGTGAGCAGTTCTTC. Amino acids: CASSVAAEGEQFF.

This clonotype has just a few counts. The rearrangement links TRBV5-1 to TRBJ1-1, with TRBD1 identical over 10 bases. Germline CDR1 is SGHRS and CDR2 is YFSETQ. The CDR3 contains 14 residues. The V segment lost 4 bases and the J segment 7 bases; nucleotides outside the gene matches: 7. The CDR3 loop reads CASSPGQGIFEAFF. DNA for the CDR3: TGCGCCAGCAGCCCGGGACAGGGGATTTTTGAAGCTTTCTTT.

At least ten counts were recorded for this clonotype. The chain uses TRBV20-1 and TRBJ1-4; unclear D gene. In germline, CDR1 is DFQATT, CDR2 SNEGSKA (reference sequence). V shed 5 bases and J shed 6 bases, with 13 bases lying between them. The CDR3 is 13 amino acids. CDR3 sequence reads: CSASAGGDEKLFF. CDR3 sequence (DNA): TGCAGTGCTTCCGCCGGAGGAGATGAAAAACTGTTTTTT.

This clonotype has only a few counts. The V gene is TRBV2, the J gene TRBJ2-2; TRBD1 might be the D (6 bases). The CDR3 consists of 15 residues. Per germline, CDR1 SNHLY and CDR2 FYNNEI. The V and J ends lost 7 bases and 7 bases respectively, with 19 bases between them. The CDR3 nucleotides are TGTGCCAGCACCGAAACAGGGTCGCAAGGCGGGGAGCTGTTTTTT. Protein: CASTETGSQGGELFF.

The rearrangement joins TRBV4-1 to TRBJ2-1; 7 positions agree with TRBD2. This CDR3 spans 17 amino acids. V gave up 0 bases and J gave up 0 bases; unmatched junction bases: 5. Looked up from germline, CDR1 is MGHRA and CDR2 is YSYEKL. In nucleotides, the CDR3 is TGCGCCAGCAGCCAAGATGCTAGCGGAGACTCCTACAATGAGCAGTTCTTC. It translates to CASSQDASGDSYNEQFF.

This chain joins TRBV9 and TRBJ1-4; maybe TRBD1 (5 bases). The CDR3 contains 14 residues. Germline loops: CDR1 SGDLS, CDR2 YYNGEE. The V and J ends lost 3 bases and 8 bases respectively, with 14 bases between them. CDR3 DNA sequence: TGTGCCAGCAGCGCCGCCGGGACCGGAGAAAAACTGTTTTTT. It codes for CASSAAGTGEKLFF.

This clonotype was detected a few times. The CDR3 DNA sequence: TGCAGCGTTGAAGTAGGCAGCGGGAGGGCCTCTGGATATACGCAGTATTTT. Its protein product is CSVEVGSGRASGYTQYF. The chain carries TRBV29-1 and TRBJ2-3; TRBD2 agrees at 10 bases. The V and J ends lost 1 base and 7 bases, in that order; junction bases with no gene match: 14. The germline gives CDR1 SQVTM, CDR2 ANQGSEA. The CDR3 runs 17 residues.

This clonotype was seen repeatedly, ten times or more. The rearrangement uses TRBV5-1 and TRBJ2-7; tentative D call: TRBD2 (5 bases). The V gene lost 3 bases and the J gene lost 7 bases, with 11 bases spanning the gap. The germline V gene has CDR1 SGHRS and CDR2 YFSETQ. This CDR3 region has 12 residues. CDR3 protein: CASSSTGWEQYF. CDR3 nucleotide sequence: TGCGCCAGCAGCTCGACGGGGTGGGAGCAGTACTTC.

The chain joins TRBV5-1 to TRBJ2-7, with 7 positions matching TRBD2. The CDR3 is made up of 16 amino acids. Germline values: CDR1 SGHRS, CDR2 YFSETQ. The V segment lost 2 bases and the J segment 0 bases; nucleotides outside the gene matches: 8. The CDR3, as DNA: TGCGCCAGCAGCTTCGGTCAAAGCGGGGTCTCCTACGAGCAGTACTTC. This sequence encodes CASSFGQSGVSYEQYF.

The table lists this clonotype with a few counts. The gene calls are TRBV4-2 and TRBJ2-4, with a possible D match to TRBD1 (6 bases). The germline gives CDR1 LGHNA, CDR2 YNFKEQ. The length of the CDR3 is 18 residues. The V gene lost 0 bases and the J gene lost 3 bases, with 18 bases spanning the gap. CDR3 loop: CASSQEKGTGNYKNIQYF. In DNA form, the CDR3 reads TGTGCCAGCAGCCAAGAGAAGGGAACAGGGAATTACAAAAACATTCAGTACTTC.

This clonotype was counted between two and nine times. The chain's CDR3 is CASSPIGSASAYEQYF. The CDR3 DNA sequence: TGTGCCAGCAGCCCTATCGGCAGCGCTAGCGCCTACGAGCAGTACTTC. V is TRBV11-1 and J is TRBJ2-7, with TRBD2 as a possible D gene (6 bases). Germline assignment: CDR1 SGHAT and CDR2 FQDESV (reference sequence). The CDR3 is 16 residues long. V lost 5 bases and J 2 bases, leaving 19 bases between the germline ends.

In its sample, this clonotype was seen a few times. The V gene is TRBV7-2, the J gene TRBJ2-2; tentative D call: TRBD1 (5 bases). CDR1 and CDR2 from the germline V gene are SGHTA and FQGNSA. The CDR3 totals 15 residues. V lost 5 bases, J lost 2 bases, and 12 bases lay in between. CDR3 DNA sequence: TGTGCCAGCAGCCTGAACAGGATAAACACCGGGGAGCTGTTTTTT. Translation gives CASSLNRINTGELFF.

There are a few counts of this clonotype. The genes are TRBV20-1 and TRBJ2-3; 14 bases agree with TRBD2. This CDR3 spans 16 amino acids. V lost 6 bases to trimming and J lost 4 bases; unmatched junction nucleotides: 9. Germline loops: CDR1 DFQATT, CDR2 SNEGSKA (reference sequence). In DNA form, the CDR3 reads TGCAGTGCGACTAGCGGGAGGGCCTTCCCCTCAGATACGCAGTATTTT. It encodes CSATSGRAFPSDTQYF.

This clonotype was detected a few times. This CDR3 is CASSWGPSGPGTLYEQYF. The CDR3, as DNA: TGCGCCAGCAGCTGGGGGCCTTCGGGCCCAGGAACCCTCTACGAGCAGTACTTC. This chain links TRBV5-1 with TRBJ2-7; D is perhaps TRBD1 (6 bases). Per germline, CDR1 SGHRS and CDR2 YFSETQ. Trimming stripped 3 bases from V and 3 bases from J, with 25 bases between. The CDR3 extends over 18 amino acids.

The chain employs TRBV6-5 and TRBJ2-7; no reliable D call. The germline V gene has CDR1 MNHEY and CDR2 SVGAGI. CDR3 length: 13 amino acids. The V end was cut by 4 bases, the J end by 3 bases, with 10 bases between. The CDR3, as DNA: TGTGCCAGCAGTTGGAACGCCGGCTACGAGCAGTACTTC. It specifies CASSWNAGYEQYF.

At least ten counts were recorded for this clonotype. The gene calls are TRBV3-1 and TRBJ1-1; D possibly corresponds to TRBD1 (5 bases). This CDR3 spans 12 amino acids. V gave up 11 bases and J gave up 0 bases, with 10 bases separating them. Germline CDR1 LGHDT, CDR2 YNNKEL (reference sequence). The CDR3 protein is CASSRVNTEAFF. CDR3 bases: TGTGCCTCTTCCAGGGTGAACACTGAAGCTTTCTTT.

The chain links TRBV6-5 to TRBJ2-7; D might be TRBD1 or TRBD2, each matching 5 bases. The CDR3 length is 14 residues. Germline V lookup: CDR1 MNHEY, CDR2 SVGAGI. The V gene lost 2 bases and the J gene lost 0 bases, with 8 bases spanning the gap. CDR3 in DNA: TGTGCCAGCAGTTACCAAGGGACCTCCTACGAGCAGTACTTC. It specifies CASSYQGTSYEQYF.

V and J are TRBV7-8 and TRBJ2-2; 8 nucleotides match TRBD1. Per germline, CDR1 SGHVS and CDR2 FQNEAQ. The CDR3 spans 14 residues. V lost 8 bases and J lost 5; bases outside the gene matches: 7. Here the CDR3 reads CASGERQGTGELFF. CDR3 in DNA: TGTGCCAGCGGGGAACGACAGGGGACCGGGGAGCTGTTTTTT.